This record covers a single TCR beta chain. Germline V gene sequence: CDR1 MNHNY, CDR2 SVGAGI (reference sequence). The V end was cut by 6 bases, the J end by 0 bases, with 12 bases between. The CDR3 covers 16 residues. The data stem from a study of blood T cell repertoires in COVID-19. Repertoires were generated with immunoSEQ multiplex PCR, while TCRdb's copy carries only in-frame clones and drops some. This sample has about 310,000 clones, with about nine tenths found just once. The sample was peripheral blood. The V and J genes are TRBV6-6 and TRBJ1-6, with D hard to call. This TCR was recovered from a man aged 45-65 years with active or convalescent COVID-19. CDR3 DNA: TGTGCCAGCAGAATAATGCCGAGCTCCTATAATTCACCCCTCCACTTT. Protein: CASRIMPSSYNSPLHF.